What follows are 20 T cell receptor beta chains derived from one specimen sequenced in a study of CXCR3-negative and CXCR3-positive naive CD8 T cells. The authors prepared UMI-labeled TRB cDNA libraries by 5' RACE. After re-calling the 5' RACE reads, TCRdb lists one entry per CDR3 protein, DNA absent. The table lists tens of thousands of distinct CDR3 sequences. Sequenced material: naive CXCR3- CD8+ T cells from blood. Stated subset: CD45RO-CCR7+CD27+CD95- naive CD8+ T cells lacking CXCR3 (TNR3-). Receptors originate from a human donor in good health. Some clones in this sample may be carry-over from other donors' samples.

The chain has TRBV6-2 or TRBV6-3 and TRBJ2-3; TCRdb picks TRBD1, but there is no DNA to check that call. Germline values: CDR1 MNHEY, CDR2 SVGEGT. The CDR3 has 15 amino acids. CDR3 region: CASSWFRDLTDTQYF.

This chain connects TRBV6-5 to TRBJ2-2; the D call from TCRdb, TRBD1, cannot be confirmed without DNA. The germline V gene has CDR1 MNHEY and CDR2 SVGAGI. The CDR3 loop spans 15 amino acids. The CDR3 loop reads CASSLSGTGVGELFF.

V and J are TRBV15 and TRBJ1-5. The CDR3 spans 14 residues. The germline V gene encodes CDR1 LNHNV and CDR2 YYDKDF (reference sequence). This chain's CDR3 is CATSKDGANQPQHF.

The chain recombines TRBV12-3 or TRBV12-4 with TRBJ2-2. This CDR3 spans 14 amino acids. CDR3 loop: CASSRYINTGELFF.

The chain joins TRBV20-1 to TRBJ2-7; checking the TCRdb D call of TRBD2 is not possible without DNA. CDR3 length: 16 residues. The V gene's germline CDR1 is DFQATT and CDR2 SNEGSKA (reference sequence). The chain's CDR3 is CSASGLAGEIGYEQYF.

This chain links TRBV7-9 with TRBJ2-5. The V gene's germline CDR1 is SEHNR and CDR2 FQNEAQ (reference sequence). CDR3 length equals 14 residues. This CDR3 reads CASSLEANRETQYF.

The chain joins TRBV28 to TRBJ2-3. Germline lookup yields CDR1 MDHEN and CDR2 SYDVKM. The CDR3 covers 15 residues. This chain's CDR3 is CASQHWREHTDTQYF.

V gene TRBV7-9 combines with J gene TRBJ2-7; with no DNA, the TCRdb D assignment of TRBD2 cannot be verified. CDR1 SEHNR and CDR2 FQNEAQ come from the germline V gene (reference sequence). The length of the CDR3 is 15 residues. CDR3 in amino acids: CASSLFPGLPYEQYF.

The V gene is TRBV13, the J gene TRBJ2-7. Germline CDR1 is PRHDT and CDR2 is FYEKMQ (reference sequence). The CDR3 runs to 13 residues. CDR3: CASSLEFSYEQYF.

The rearrangement links TRBV14 to TRBJ2-2; TCRdb designates TRBD1, a call that cannot be tested without DNA. The CDR3 totals 15 residues. Germline CDR1 and CDR2: SGHDN and FVKESK. Here the CDR3 reads CASSPPSGGTGELFF.

This sequence joins TRBV14 and TRBJ2-7; TCRdb returns TRBD1, unconfirmable since there is no DNA. The CDR3 has 16 amino acids. Germline CDR1 is SGHDN and CDR2 is FVKESK. The CDR3 spells CASSQGDRVSSYEQYF.

The V gene is TRBV21-1, the J gene TRBJ2-5; TCRdb picks TRBD1, but there is no DNA to check that call. TRBV21-1 is a documented pseudogene. The length of the CDR3 is 15 residues. The CDR3 loop is CASSKAGQEQETQYF.

This clonotype registers medium-sized by frequency. The chain couples TRBV24-1 to TRBJ2-1; with no DNA, the TCRdb D assignment of TRBD1 cannot be verified. CDR3 size: 14 residues. CDR1 and CDR2 from the germline V gene are KGHDR and SFDVKD. CDR3 loop: CATMDGASYNEQFF.

The chain couples TRBV29-1 to TRBJ2-7; the D gene TCRdb calls, TRBD1, cannot be checked with no DNA. The CDR3 runs 14 residues. The germline CDR1 and CDR2 sequences are SQVTM and ANQGSEA. The CDR3: CSVEPLGQVYEQYF.

The J gene is TRBJ2-7, the V gene TRBV9; TCRdb selects TRBD1, and the lack of DNA leaves this call unchecked. The CDR3 totals 15 residues. Germline CDR1 and CDR2: SGDLS and YYNGEE. CDR3 residues: CASSQGGGGTYEQYF.

The V call is TRBV12-3 or TRBV12-4, the J call TRBJ2-1; TCRdb's D gene call, TRBD1, goes unchecked for lack of DNA. CDR3 size: 13 residues. CDR3 region: CASSPGSGNEQFF.

This sequence joins TRBV29-1 and TRBJ2-7; with no DNA, the TCRdb D assignment of TRBD2 cannot be verified. The CDR3 is 14 residues long. CDR1 and CDR2 from the germline V gene are SQVTM and ANQGSEA. CDR3: CSASGTSGNGEQYF.

The chain recombines TRBV7-2 with TRBJ1-1. The V gene's germline CDR1 is SGHTA and CDR2 FQGNSA. This CDR3 has 11 residues. This CDR3 is CASSLAEEAFF. Combining the CDR3 with reference TRBV7-2 and TRBJ1-1 gives the whole variable domain GAGVSQSPSNKVTEKGKDVELRCDPISGHTALYWYRQSLGQGLEFLIYFQGNSAPDKSGLPSDRFSAERTGGSVSTLTIQRTQQEDSAVYLCASSLAEEAFFGQGTRLTVV.

The chain joins TRBV28 to TRBJ1-5; TCRdb lists TRBD1, though no DNA is available to test this call. The CDR3 loop spans 15 amino acids. Per germline, CDR1 MDHEN and CDR2 SYDVKM. The CDR3 region is CASSFPILGNQPQHF.

This chain uses TRBV19 with TRBJ1-5; TCRdb returns TRBD1, unconfirmable since there is no DNA. Per the germline V gene, CDR1 is LNHDA and CDR2 is SQIVND (reference sequence). This CDR3 contains 15 residues. The CDR3 sequence is CASARIGLSNQPQHF.